This TCR beta chain emerged from a study of PD-1 blockade in classical Hodgkin lymphoma. Study-level findings and limits: Prior therapy or disease activity may underlie the repertoire differences, whose causes remain undefined. Compared with healthy donors, newly diagnosed patients reportedly showed lower baseline TCR diversity. CD4+ TCR diversity, unlike CD8+, climbed significantly by C4D1.

Some clones are missing from TCRdb's copy, which holds only in-frame ones; the method was immunoSEQ multiplex PCR. The sample holds 75,000 to 100,000 clones, around 93% seen once. Time point indicated: cycle 4 day 1 (C4D1), after 6 weeks of nivolumab. All patients relapsed after autologous stem cell transplantation, and brentuximab vedotin exposure varied. This CDR3 is built from 13 residues. V lost 0 bases to trimming and J lost 8 bases, with 8 bases between them. The germline gives CDR1 LGHNT, CDR2 FRNRAP. Turning to this clone: Its target is unknown.

The clonotype comes from a human donor with classical Hodgkin lymphoma. The chain carries TRBV12-5 and TRBJ2-1; D remains ambiguous. This specimen consisted of peripheral blood mononuclear cells (PBMCs), obtained before the fourth cycle of nivolumab. CDR3 amino acids: CASGLVGRHEQFF. CDR3 DNA: TGTGCTAGTGGTTTGGTAGGTCGTCATGAGCAGTTCTTC.